The 9 T cell receptor beta chains below all came from one sample that was sequenced in a study of T cells in Graves' hyperthyroidism and ophthalmopathy. The investigators amplified TCR beta CDR3 regions from RNA transcripts. TCR CDR3 underwent first-round RT-PCR with the HTBI primer set. MiXCR, run by TCRdb on the multiplex PCR reads, gives a single entry per CDR3 protein. The sample has around 350,000 distinct CDR3 sequences, around 14% seen once; the top ten hold around 30%. Specimen: blood. These receptors all come from a woman aged 18-29 years with Graves' hyperthyroidism that later progressed to Graves' ophthalmopathy.

Concerning this clonotype itself: A read error may account for a junction end that differs from germline. The chain combines TRBV7-7 with TRBJ1-3; 9 nucleotides match TRBD1. The CDR3 is 15 residues long. From germline, CDR1 is SSHAT and CDR2 FNYEAQ (reference sequence). In nucleotides, the CDR3 is TGTGCTAGCAGCTTAGGGACAGGGTTTGGAAACACCATATATTTT. Translating it yields CASSLGTGFGNTIYF.

The CDR3: CATSREVATSGRGEQFF. The DNA for the CDR3 is TGTGCCACCAGCAGAGAAGTAGCGACTAGCGGGAGAGGTGAGCAGTTCTTC. The rearrangement links TRBV15 to TRBJ2-1; TRBD2 agrees at 12 bases. The germline V gene has CDR1 LNHNV and CDR2 YYDKDF (reference sequence). Germline trimming cut 0 bases from V and 9 bases from J; bases unmatched to any gene: 9. This CDR3 comprises 17 residues.

This clonotype was counted ten times or more. The CDR3 DNA reads as TGTGCCAGCAGCTTAAGGCTAGCAGTGATGACAGATACGCAGTATTTT. As protein: CASSLRLAVMTDTQYF. The chain joins TRBV7-8 to TRBJ2-3; D is perhaps TRBD2 (5 bases). Germline CDR1 and CDR2: SGHVS and FQNEAQ. Trimming left V 2 bases short and J 3 bases short, with 15 bases between. This CDR3 is 16 amino acids long.

Many counts were recorded for this clonotype. The chain is built from TRBV10-3 and TRBJ2-7; 8 nucleotides align to TRBD1. The germline V gene has CDR1 ENHRY and CDR2 SYGVKD. The CDR3 extends over 15 amino acids. The V segment lost 3 bases and the J segment 1 base; nucleotides outside the gene matches: 5. CDR3 DNA: TGTGCCATCAGTGAAACAGGGGGAGCTTCCTACGAGCAGTACTTC. It specifies CAISETGGASYEQYF.

Many counts were recorded for this clonotype. The rearrangement uses TRBV12-3 or TRBV12-4 and TRBJ2-5; TRBD1 aligns across 10 bases. V shed 8 bases, J shed 5 bases, and the junction held 11 bases outside the gene matches. The CDR3 totals 15 residues. The CDR3 nucleotides are TGTGCCAGCTCCGAGACAGGGGGCAGGGGGGAGACCCAGTACTTC. It yields the protein CASSETGGRGETQYF.

The chain recombines TRBV6-1 with TRBJ1-6; D not resolved. Trimming pared 6 bases from V and 3 bases from J, leaving 15 bases between. The germline V gene encodes CDR1 MNHNS and CDR2 SASEGT. This CDR3 comprises 16 residues. The CDR3 nucleotides are TGTGCCAGCAGGGAGACTATCCGGGGCTATAATTCACCCCTCCACTTT. Translation: CASRETIRGYNSPLHF.

This clonotype was seen repeatedly, ten times or more. The J gene is TRBJ1-5, the V gene TRBV6-1, with 8 bases identical to TRBD1. From germline, CDR1 is MNHNS and CDR2 SASEGT. This CDR3 spans 14 amino acids. Germline trimming cut 4 bases from V and 3 bases from J; bases unmatched to any gene: 2. This chain's CDR3 is CASSGQGPNQPQHF. As DNA, the CDR3 is TGTGCCAGCAGTGGACAGGGGCCCAATCAGCCCCAGCATTTT.

This clonotype has just a few counts. The chain employs TRBV12-3 or TRBV12-4 and TRBJ2-1; D remains unclear. V gave up 5 bases and J gave up 6 bases, with 11 bases separating them. The CDR3 has 13 residues. CDR3 in amino acids: CASSPPLGNEQFF. In nucleotides, the CDR3 is TGTGCCAGCAGTCCCCCCCTAGGCAATGAGCAGTTCTTC.

Turning to this clonotype: One base away lies a much larger clone, so this may be a sequencing read error. The chain links TRBV5-6 to TRBJ2-1; 11 nucleotides agree with TRBD2. V gave up 0 bases and J gave up 7 bases; unmatched junction bases: 6. CDR3 length: 16 residues. Germline-derived CDR1 and CDR2 are SGHDT and YYEEEE. CDR3 nucleotide sequence: TGTGCCAGCAGCTTGGAGCCTAGCGGGGGGTGGAATGAGCAGTTCTTC. Its translation: CASSLEPSGGWNEQFF.